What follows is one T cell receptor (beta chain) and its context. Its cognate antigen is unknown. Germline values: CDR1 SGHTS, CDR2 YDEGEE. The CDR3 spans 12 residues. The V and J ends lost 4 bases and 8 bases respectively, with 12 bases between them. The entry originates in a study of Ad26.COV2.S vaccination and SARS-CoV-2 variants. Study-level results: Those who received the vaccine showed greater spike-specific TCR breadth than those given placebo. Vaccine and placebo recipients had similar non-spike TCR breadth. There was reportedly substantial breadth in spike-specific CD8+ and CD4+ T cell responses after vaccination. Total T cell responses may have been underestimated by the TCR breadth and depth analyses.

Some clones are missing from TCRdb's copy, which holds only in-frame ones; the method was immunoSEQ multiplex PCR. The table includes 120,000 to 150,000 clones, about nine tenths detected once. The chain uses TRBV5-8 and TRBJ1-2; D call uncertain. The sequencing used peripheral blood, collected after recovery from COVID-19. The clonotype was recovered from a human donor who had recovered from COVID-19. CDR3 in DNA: TGTGCCAGCAGCCCCTCGTACGGAGGCTACACCTTC. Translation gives CASSPSYGGYTF.